This entry describes one T cell receptor (beta chain). The antigen is not known. The data were obtained in a study of T cell responses to AZD1222 COVID-19 vaccine. Study outcomes and limitations: Baseline serology detected seropositivity in only five to seven AZD1222 recipients. Among the donors, most were white British and more were female, and clonal diversity was possibly underestimated. Spike-specific TCR depth and breadth grew after two AZD1222 doses.

Trimming shortened V by 7 bases and J by 6 bases, and 16 bases separated the two germline ends. CDR1 and CDR2 (germline): SNHLY, FYNNEI. This CDR3 is built from 13 residues. Data came from immunoSEQ multiplex PCR; TCRdb stores just in-frame clones and leaves some out. This sample has roughly 84,000 clones, with around nine tenths found just once. V gene TRBV2 combines with J gene TRBJ2-7; D is perhaps TRBD2 (6 bases). This clonotype was obtained from an adult in good health. Sample: peripheral blood, taken on day 0 of AZD1222 vaccination. The CDR3 sequence: CASTGLASREQYF. CDR3 DNA sequence: TGTGCCAGCACGGGACTGGCAAGCCGCGAGCAGTACTTC.